Sequencing of this TCR beta chain was carried out in a study of Ad26.COV2.S vaccination and SARS-CoV-2 variants. Findings of the study overall: Greater spike-specific TCR breadth was seen in vaccine recipients than in placebo recipients. Recipients of either vaccine or placebo displayed similar breadth of non-spike TCRs.

Note on this clone: The antigen is undetermined.

Germline CDR1 SGHAT, CDR2 FQDESV (reference sequence). This CDR3 has 16 amino acids. V shed 5 bases and J shed 0 bases, with 17 bases lying between them. Some clones are missing from TCRdb's copy, which holds only in-frame ones; the method was immunoSEQ multiplex PCR. The sample has some 340,000 clones, approximately 86% seen once; the top ten hold approximately 2.1%. Treatment here: 19 received Ad26.COV2.S at low or high dose, single or two shots; five or six received placebo; per-sample allocation not given. Specimen acquisition occurred on day 63 following the initial vaccine or placebo injection. Adults aged 18-55 years in Boston included the donor.

This chain connects TRBV11-1 to TRBJ2-7, with D uncertain. This sequence was found in a person aged 18-60 years who received the Ad26.COV2.S COVID-19 vaccine or a placebo. The specimen comprised peripheral blood, sampled in a trial of Ad26.COV2.S vaccine versus placebo. The CDR3 is CASSPRLGRSSYEQYF. Written as DNA, the CDR3 is TGTGCCAGCAGCCCCCGACTTGGCAGGTCCTCCTACGAGCAGTACTTC.